This is a list of T cell receptor beta chains from one sample in a study of T cells in Graves' hyperthyroidism and ophthalmopathy. TCRdb fed the multiplex PCR reads into MiXCR, producing one record per CDR3 protein. This table has around 600,000 distinct CDR3 sequences, 14% appearing once. Sequencing used blood. The receptors derive from a woman between 18 and 29 years old with Graves' ophthalmopathy. CDR3s include the opening cysteine and the closing phenylalanine or tryptophan. Fields, in order: clone size, CDR3 length, V gene, D gene, J gene, CDR3 protein, CDR3 DNA. The D gene is left open where the match is weak. Clone size is stated in some rows and not others, as once, few, many or a class when expanded.

size: many
length: 15
V: TRBV20-1
D: NA
J: TRBJ1-1
CDR3: CSARDLLQGNTEAFF
DNA: TGCAGTGCTAGAGACTTACTCCAGGGGAACACTGAAGCTTTCTTT

size: many
length: 15
V: TRBV4-1
D: TRBD1
J: TRBJ1-2
CDR3: CASSARDRGYYGYTF
DNA: TGCGCCAGCAGCGCCAGGGACAGGGGGTACTATGGCTACACCTTC

size: many
length: 16
V: TRBV9
D: NA
J: TRBJ2-3
CDR3: CASSVGSWLYTDTQYF
DNA: TGTGCCAGCAGCGTAGGATCGTGGCTTTACACAGATACGCAGTATTTT

size: NA
length: 12
V: TRBV20-1
D: NA
J: TRBJ2-1
CDR3: CSARLTRYEQFF
DNA: TGCAGTGCTAGACTAACACGCTATGAGCAGTTCTTC

size: NA
length: 15
V: TRBV5-1
D: NA
J: TRBJ1-2
CDR3: CASSQDRLTSDGYTF
DNA: TGCGCCAGCAGCCAGGACAGATTAACATCAGATGGCTACACCTTC

size: NA
length: 13
V: TRBV14
D: TRBD1
J: TRBJ1-1
CDR3: CASLQGMNTEAFF
DNA: TGTGCCAGCCTACAGGGGATGAACACTGAAGCTTTCTTT

size: few
length: 16
V: TRBV9
D: TRBD1
J: TRBJ2-7
CDR3: CASSLQWDRSSYEQYF
DNA: TGTGCCAGCAGCCTACAGTGGGACAGGAGCTCCTACGAGCAGTACTTC

size: NA
length: 16
V: TRBV20-1
D: TRBD2
J: TRBJ2-1
CDR3: CSARAILAGKRDEQFF
DNA: TGCAGTGCTAGAGCGATTTTAGCGGGAAAAAGGGATGAGCAGTTCTTC

size: many
length: 15
V: TRBV6-5
D: NA
J: TRBJ2-2
CDR3: CASSYSIRDTGELFF
DNA: TGTGCCAGCAGTTACTCGATCCGGGATACCGGGGAGCTGTTTTTT

size: few
length: 11
V: TRBV5-1
D: NA
J: TRBJ1-1
CDR3: CASAGSTEAFF
DNA: TGCGCCAGCGCAGGGTCCACTGAAGCTTTCTTT

size: many
length: 15
V: TRBV28
D: TRBD2
J: TRBJ2-3
CDR3: CASSPTGGVTDTQYF
DNA: TGTGCCAGCAGTCCGACGGGAGGGGTCACAGATACGCAGTATTTT

size: NA
length: 19
V: TRBV18
D: TRBD1
J: TRBJ2-2
CDR3: CASSPAPGTQGIAAGELFF
DNA: TGTGCCAGCTCACCGGCCCCGGGGACACAGGGGATAGCAGCCGGGGAGCTGTTTTTT

size: many
length: 15
V: TRBV27
D: NA
J: TRBJ2-3
CDR3: CASSLYEGVANTQYF
DNA: TGTGCCAGCAGTTTATATGAGGGGGTCGCTAATACGCAGTATTTT

size: many
length: 14
V: TRBV2
D: NA
J: TRBJ1-2
CDR3: CASIPDVPNYGYTF
DNA: TGTGCCAGCATCCCCGACGTTCCTAACTATGGCTACACCTTC

size: many
length: 13
V: TRBV10-3
D: TRBD1
J: TRBJ2-7
CDR3: CAIGQGESYEQYF
DNA: TGTGCCATTGGACAGGGGGAATCCTACGAGCAGTACTTC

size: many
length: 12
V: TRBV20-1
D: NA
J: TRBJ1-1
CDR3: CSARKGRTEAFF
DNA: TGCAGTGCCAGGAAGGGGCGGACTGAAGCTTTCTTT

size: many
length: 15
V: TRBV12-3/TRBV12-4
D: NA
J: TRBJ2-7
CDR3: CASSLAGGQNYEQYF
DNA: TGTGCCAGCAGTTTAGCGGGGGGACAGAACTACGAGCAGTACTTC

size: many
length: 13
V: TRBV7-9
D: NA
J: TRBJ2-7
CDR3: CASSPGAHYEQYF
DNA: TGTGCCAGCAGCCCCGGGGCGCACTACGAGCAGTACTTC

size: few
length: 12
V: TRBV24-1
D: NA
J: TRBJ2-5
CDR3: CATSDTIETQYF
DNA: TGTGCCACCAGCGACACAATCGAGACCCAGTACTTC

size: few
length: 14
V: TRBV20-1
D: TRBD2
J: TRBJ2-1
CDR3: CSARGLADCNEQFF
DNA: TGCAGTGCTAGGGGACTAGCGGACTGCAATGAGCAGTTCTTC

size: many
length: 15
V: TRBV7-2
D: TRBD1
J: TRBJ2-5
CDR3: CASSLGGQYQETQYF
DNA: TGTGCCAGCAGCTTAGGGGGACAGTACCAAGAGACCCAGTACTTC

size: many
length: 14
V: TRBV11-2
D: NA
J: TRBJ2-7
CDR3: CASSRTEGVYEQYF
DNA: TGTGCCAGCAGCCGGACTGAGGGGGTCTACGAGCAGTACTTC

size: many
length: 18
V: TRBV6-1
D: TRBD1
J: TRBJ2-5
CDR3: CASSNLFIRDSAKETQYF
DNA: TGTGCCAGCAGCAACCTTTTTATCCGGGACAGTGCTAAAGAGACCCAGTACTTC

size: NA
length: 14
V: TRBV10-2
D: TRBD1
J: TRBJ2-1
CDR3: CASSEPGQSYEQFF
DNA: TGCGCCAGCAGTGAACCGGGACAGAGCTATGAGCAGTTCTTC

size: many
length: 14
V: TRBV27
D: NA
J: TRBJ1-2
CDR3: CASRRGGMRYGYTF
DNA: TGTGCCAGCAGAAGGGGGGGCATGCGGTATGGCTACACCTTC

size: many
length: 14
V: TRBV7-2
D: NA
J: TRBJ2-3
CDR3: CASSLEQGPDTQYF
DNA: TGTGCCAGCAGCTTAGAGCAGGGCCCAGATACGCAGTATTTT

size: many
length: 14
V: TRBV27
D: NA
J: TRBJ1-1
CDR3: CASSLSNGYTEAFF
DNA: TGTGCCAGCAGTTTATCGAACGGGTACACTGAAGCTTTCTTT

size: many
length: 15
V: TRBV28
D: TRBD1
J: TRBJ1-1
CDR3: CASSLTAGTGREAFF
DNA: TGTGCCAGCAGTTTAACCGCCGGGACAGGAAGAGAAGCTTTCTTT

size: many
length: 14
V: TRBV2
D: NA
J: TRBJ2-7
CDR3: CASSERGLGYEQYF
DNA: TGTGCCAGCAGTGAACGTGGCCTCGGCTACGAGCAGTACTTC

size: many
length: 13
V: TRBV12-3/TRBV12-4
D: TRBD1
J: TRBJ1-5
CDR3: CASRGAGGQPQHF
DNA: TGTGCCAGCAGGGGGGCAGGGGGTCAGCCCCAGCATTTT

size: few
length: 15
V: TRBV19
D: TRBD1
J: TRBJ2-7
CDR3: CASKRAGTGTYEQYF
DNA: TGTGCCAGTAAAAGAGCCGGGACAGGAACCTACGAGCAGTACTTC

size: many
length: 16
V: TRBV7-9
D: NA
J: TRBJ2-4
CDR3: CASSLGSGVAKNIQYF
DNA: TGTGCCAGCAGCTTAGGATCGGGAGTAGCCAAAAACATTCAGTACTTC

size: NA
length: 10
V: TRBV29-1
D: NA
J: TRBJ1-2
CDR3: CSVAVQGYTF
DNA: TGCAGCGTAGCGGTTCAAGGCTACACCTTC

size: many
length: 15
V: TRBV7-9
D: TRBD2
J: TRBJ2-1
CDR3: CASSFGGTADLGQFF
DNA: TGTGCCAGCAGCTTCGGGGGGACGGCCGACCTCGGACAGTTCTTC

size: NA
length: 18
V: TRBV19
D: NA
J: TRBJ2-7
CDR3: CASSIDGPLGADSYEQYF
DNA: TGTGCCAGTAGTATAGATGGCCCCCTCGGGGCCGACTCCTACGAGCAGTACTTC

size: many
length: 13
V: TRBV4-3
D: NA
J: TRBJ2-1
CDR3: CASSQDRRREQFF
DNA: TGCGCCAGCAGCCAAGATAGAAGGCGGGAGCAGTTCTTC

size: NA
length: 13
V: TRBV7-9
D: NA
J: TRBJ1-6
CDR3: CASSGRGDSPLHF
DNA: TGTGCCAGCAGCGGCCGAGGGGACTCACCCCTCCACTTT

size: many
length: 16
V: TRBV11-2
D: NA
J: TRBJ2-5
CDR3: CASSLIGAGSRETQYF
DNA: TGTGCCAGCAGCCTAATTGGGGCGGGGAGTAGGGAGACCCAGTACTTC

size: many
length: 15
V: TRBV20-1
D: TRBD1
J: TRBJ2-3
CDR3: CSADRKGQGTDTQYF
DNA: TGCAGTGCTGATAGAAAGGGACAGGGAACAGATACGCAGTATTTT

size: few
length: 15
V: TRBV6-5
D: NA
J: TRBJ2-5
CDR3: CASSYQADGRGTQYF
DNA: TGTGCCAGCAGTTATCAGGCGGACGGGCGGGGGACCCAGTACTTC

size: NA
length: 14
V: TRBV19
D: NA
J: TRBJ1-1
CDR3: CASSMWGENTEAFF
DNA: TGTGCCAGTAGTATGTGGGGCGAAAACACTGAAGCTTTCTTT

size: NA
length: 14
V: TRBV19
D: NA
J: TRBJ1-5
CDR3: CASSTTVIYQPQHF
DNA: TGTGCCAGTAGCACGACAGTTATCTATCAGCCCCAGCATTTT

size: NA
length: 16
V: TRBV7-6
D: NA
J: TRBJ2-1
CDR3: CASSPRRGGGYNEQFF
DNA: TGTGCCAGCAGCCCCCGGAGGGGAGGGGGTTACAATGAGCAGTTCTTC

size: many
length: 18
V: TRBV7-9
D: TRBD2
J: TRBJ2-4
CDR3: CASSPGLAELYNKNIQYF
DNA: TGTGCCAGCAGCCCGGGACTAGCGGAGCTATATAACAAAAACATTCAGTACTTC

size: many
length: 16
V: TRBV11-2
D: NA
J: TRBJ1-1
CDR3: CASSAGSPGANTEAFF
DNA: TGTGCCAGCAGCGCAGGTTCACCGGGGGCGAACACTGAAGCTTTCTTT

size: many
length: 15
V: TRBV28
D: NA
J: TRBJ2-3
CDR3: CASSFSASFPDTQYF
DNA: TGTGCCAGCAGTTTCTCGGCTAGTTTCCCAGATACGCAGTATTTT

size: many
length: 15
V: TRBV5-1
D: TRBD1
J: TRBJ2-7
CDR3: CASSLEGTEASEQYF
DNA: TGCGCCAGCAGCTTGGAAGGGACAGAAGCCTCCGAGCAGTACTTC

size: many
length: 12
V: TRBV30
D: TRBD2
J: TRBJ2-1
CDR3: CANAGTNNEQFF
DNA: TGTGCCAACGCCGGGACTAACAATGAGCAGTTCTTC

size: many
length: 14
V: TRBV27
D: NA
J: TRBJ1-1
CDR3: CASSWTGMNTEAFF
DNA: TGTGCCAGCAGTTGGACGGGCATGAACACTGAAGCTTTCTTT

size: many
length: 13
V: TRBV20-1
D: NA
J: TRBJ2-5
CDR3: CSARFEGQETQYF
DNA: TGCAGTGCTAGATTTGAAGGGCAAGAGACCCAGTACTTC

size: NA
length: 15
V: TRBV25-1
D: NA
J: TRBJ1-4
CDR3: CASSEGFATNEKLFF
DNA: TGTGCCAGCAGTGAGGGGTTCGCAACTAATGAAAAACTGTTTTTT

size: NA
length: 13
V: TRBV6-1
D: TRBD1
J: TRBJ2-1
CDR3: CASSTRGLWKQFF
DNA: TGTGCCAGCAGTACCAGGGGGCTTTGGAAGCAGTTCTTC

size: NA
length: 14
V: TRBV2
D: NA
J: TRBJ2-1
CDR3: CVSSESSSGNEQFF
DNA: TGTGTCAGCAGTGAAAGTAGTAGCGGCAATGAGCAGTTCTTC

size: many
length: 13
V: TRBV27
D: NA
J: TRBJ2-5
CDR3: CASSPQLQETQYF
DNA: TGTGCCAGCAGTCCCCAACTCCAAGAGACCCAGTACTTC

size: few
length: 15
V: TRBV29-1
D: TRBD1
J: TRBJ2-7
CDR3: CSVAPSDRGNYEQYF
DNA: TGCAGCGTTGCACCGTCGGACAGGGGGAACTACGAGCAGTACTTC

size: once
length: 15
V: TRBV9
D: NA
J: TRBJ2-6
CDR3: CASSPRTSGANVLTF
DNA: TGTGCCAGCAGTCCTAGGACATCTGGGGCCAACGTCCTGACTTTC

size: many
length: 15
V: TRBV6-5
D: TRBD1
J: TRBJ1-1
CDR3: CASSYLDRGTTEAFF
DNA: TGTGCCAGCAGTTACCTAGACAGGGGAACCACTGAAGCTTTCTTT